Below, 9 T cell receptor beta chains from the same sample are listed, as sequenced in a study of cytomegalovirus exposure and HLA in healthy donors. Vbeta (60) and Jbeta (13) primers were used in the PCR. Sequencing was performed with immunoSEQ multiplex PCR; in TCRdb, only in-frame clones are kept and a portion is missing. This sample yields some 140,000 clones, of which 70% to 80% are seen a single time; around 3.6% belongs to the top ten. The material sequenced was PBMCs. The receptors shown here come from a woman aged 40-49 years in good health and CMV-seronegative.

This clone turned up a few times. As DNA, the CDR3 is TGTGCCAGCACCACTGGGACAGTTTACAATGAGCAGTTCTTC. It codes for CASTTGTVYNEQFF. The V call is TRBV6-6, the J call TRBJ2-1, with 7 positions matching TRBD1. Trimming cost V 7 bases and J 4 bases; bases outside gene matches: 7. Germline V gives CDR1 MNHNY, CDR2 SVGAGI (reference sequence). This CDR3 is built from 14 residues.

The chain links TRBV11-3 to TRBJ2-1; D is uncertain. Trimming removed 4 bases from V and 12 bases from J, with 16 bases in between. Per germline, CDR1 SGHNT and CDR2 YENEEA. This CDR3 is 13 amino acids long. CDR3 DNA: TGTGCCAGCAGCTCCCTCCTACATAGCACGCAGTTCTTC. It translates to CASSSLLHSTQFF.

V usage is TRBV4-1 and J usage is TRBJ1-2, with 8 bases matching TRBD1. The CDR3 length is 14 residues. Germline CDR1 MGHRA, CDR2 YSYEKL. V shed 5 bases and J 4 bases; nucleotides not matched to a gene: 6. CDR3 nucleotides: TGCGCCAGCAGCTCACCGGGACAGGTCTATGGCTACACCTTC. This translates into CASSSPGQVYGYTF.

The chain couples TRBV5-4 to TRBJ1-2, with 8 bases aligning to TRBD1. CDR3 length: 14 amino acids. CDR1 SGHNT and CDR2 YYREEE come from the germline V gene (reference sequence). J lost 6 bases, V lost 0 bases, and 4 bases had no gene match. The CDR3: CASSLGRGRDGYTF. In DNA form, the CDR3 reads TGTGCCAGCAGCTTGGGCAGGGGGCGTGATGGCTACACCTTC.

The V call is TRBV29-1, the J call TRBJ2-7, with D tentatively TRBD2 (6 bases). Trimming pared 3 bases from V and 6 bases from J, leaving 12 bases between. Germline V CDR1 and CDR2: SQVTM, ANQGSEA. The CDR3 contains 12 residues. This CDR3 is CSVDSGGGEQYF. The CDR3 coding sequence is TGCAGCGTTGATTCTGGGGGAGGCGAGCAGTACTTC.

This chain joins TRBV11-2 and TRBJ2-5, with TRBD1 matching 9 bases. The CDR3 sequence is 19 residues long. Germline V gene sequence: CDR1 SGHAT, CDR2 FQNNGV. V dropped 0 bases and J dropped 2; count of bases not matched to a gene: 13. As DNA, the CDR3 is TGTGCCAGCAGCTTAGATGGTGTCGGGGGGACAGGGTCTCAAGAGACCCAGTACTTC. Its translation is CASSLDGVGGTGSQETQYF.

The CDR3 sequence: CASSQDPGAGIYNEQFF. Here the CDR3 DNA reads TGTGCCAGCAGCCAAGACCCCGGTGCGGGGATTTACAATGAGCAGTTCTTC. The chain links TRBV4-2 to TRBJ2-1, with D possibly being TRBD2 (6 bases). Germline lookup yields CDR1 LGHNA and CDR2 YNFKEQ. CDR3 length equals 17 residues. V lost 0 bases, J lost 4 bases, and 16 bases lay in between.

J is TRBJ1-4 and V is TRBV19; D is uncertain. The CDR3 has 15 residues. From germline, CDR1 is LNHDA and CDR2 SQIVND (reference sequence). Between the trimmed V and J ends, which lost 0 bases and 8 bases, there was a span of 13 bases. The CDR3: CASSIDEGTQEKLFF. The CDR3 DNA sequence: TGTGCCAGTAGTATAGATGAGGGAACCCAAGAAAAACTGTTTTTT.

The chain joins TRBV5-1 to TRBJ2-7, with 8 bases identical to TRBD2. J gave up 5 bases and V 4 bases, and 11 bases lay outside the gene matches. Per the germline V gene, CDR1 is SGHRS and CDR2 is YFSETQ. CDR3 length equals 15 residues. CDR3 sequence reads: CASSPPPGGPHEQYF. DNA for the CDR3: TGCGCCAGCAGCCCACCGCCGGGGGGGCCCCACGAGCAGTACTTC.